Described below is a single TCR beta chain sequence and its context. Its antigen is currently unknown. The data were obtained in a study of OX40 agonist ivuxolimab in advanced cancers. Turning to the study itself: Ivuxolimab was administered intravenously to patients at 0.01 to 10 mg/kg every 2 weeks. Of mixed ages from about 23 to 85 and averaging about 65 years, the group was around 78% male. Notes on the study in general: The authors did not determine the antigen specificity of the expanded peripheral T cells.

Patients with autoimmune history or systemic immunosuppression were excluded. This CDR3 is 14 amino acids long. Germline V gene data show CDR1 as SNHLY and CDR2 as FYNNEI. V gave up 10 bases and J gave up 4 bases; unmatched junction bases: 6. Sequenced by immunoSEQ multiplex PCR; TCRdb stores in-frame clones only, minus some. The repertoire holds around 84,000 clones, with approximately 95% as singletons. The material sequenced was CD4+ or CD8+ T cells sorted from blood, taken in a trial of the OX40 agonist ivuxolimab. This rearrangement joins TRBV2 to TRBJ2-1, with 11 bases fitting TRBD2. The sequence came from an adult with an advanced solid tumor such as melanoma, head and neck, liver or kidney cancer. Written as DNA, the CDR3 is TGTGCCACAAAAGTAGCGGGAGGGTACAATGAGCAGTTCTTC. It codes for CATKVAGGYNEQFF.